This passage covers 28 T cell receptor beta chains from one sample sequenced in a study of blood T cell repertoires in COVID-19. The table came from immunoSEQ multiplex PCR; TCRdb's copy has only in-frame clones and leaves some out. This sample has fewer than 80,000 clones, with approximately 85% found just once. Input material: peripheral blood. The receptors were sampled from a woman older than 75 with active or convalescent COVID-19.

CDR3 DNA sequence: TGTGCCAGCGCTCCTCAGGGGGCTCGTGAAGGAAACACCATATATTTT. Translating gives CASAPQGAREGNTIYF. The chain combines TRBV7-2 with TRBJ1-3, with 8 bases identical to TRBD1. There are 16 residues in the CDR3. V was clipped by 8 bases and J by 4 bases; unmatched bases: 13. Germline loops: CDR1 SGHTA, CDR2 FQGNSA.

In nucleotides, the CDR3 is TGTGCCAGCAGTGAAATTGTCGGCCAGGGTGCAGATACGCAGTATTTT. This gives the protein CASSEIVGQGADTQYF. J is TRBJ2-3 and V is TRBV6-1, with D tentatively TRBD1 (5 bases). CDR1 MNHNS and CDR2 SASEGT come from the germline V gene. This CDR3 region has 16 residues. Trimming left V 2 bases short and J 4 bases short, with 16 bases between.

This clone was detected only once. The chain carries TRBV9 and TRBJ1-4, with D possibly TRBD1 on 5 matching bases. Trimming cost V 3 bases and J 5 bases, with 14 bases left between them. Per the germline V gene, CDR1 is SGDLS and CDR2 is YYNGEE. The CDR3 length is 15 residues. This CDR3 is CASSALGTVNEKLFF. The CDR3 DNA follows: TGTGCCAGCAGCGCACTCGGGACTGTCAATGAAAAACTGTTTTTT. Combining the CDR3 with reference TRBV9 and TRBJ1-4 gives the whole variable domain DSGVTQTPKHLITATGQRVTLRCSPRSGDLSVYWYQQSLDQGLQFLIQYYNGEERAKGNILERFSAQQFPDLHSELNLSSLELGDSALYFCASSALGTVNEKLFFGSGTQLSVL.

The chain recombines TRBV6-6 with TRBJ1-1; 7 bases are a match to TRBD1. Germline V gene sequence: CDR1 MNHNY, CDR2 SVGAGI (reference sequence). The V gene end was trimmed by 2 bases and the J gene end by 6 bases; junction bases not matched to a gene: 6. CDR3 length: 14 amino acids. CDR3: CASSYGTGAPEAFF. In nucleotides, the CDR3 is TGTGCCAGCAGTTACGGTACAGGGGCCCCTGAAGCTTTCTTT.

The V gene is TRBV5-5, the J gene TRBJ2-3, with 10 bases identical to TRBD2. The germline V gene has CDR1 SGHKS and CDR2 YYEKEE (reference sequence). The CDR3 length is 16 residues. The V segment lost 4 bases and the J segment 3 bases; nucleotides outside the gene matches: 8. CDR3 coding DNA: TGTGCCAGCAGCGAAGATCCGGGACTAGCGACAGATACGCAGTATTTT. Translated: CASSEDPGLATDTQYF.

V usage is TRBV18 and J usage is TRBJ2-3, with 7 bases identical to TRBD2. Per the germline V gene, CDR1 is KGHSH and CDR2 is LQKENI. CDR3 size: 16 residues. Trimming removed 2 bases from V and 2 bases from J; junction bases left unmatched: 7. CDR3 protein: CASSPASGAVTDTQYF. CDR3 nucleotide sequence: TGTGCCAGCTCACCAGCAAGCGGGGCGGTCACAGATACGCAGTATTTT. Combining the CDR3 with reference TRBV18 and TRBJ2-3 gives the whole variable domain NAGVMQNPRHLVRRRGQEARLRCSPMKGHSHVYWYRQLPEEGLKFMVYLQKENIIDESGMPKERFSAEFPKEGPSILRIQQVVRGDSAAYFCASSPASGAVTDTQYFGPGTRLTVL.

The chain employs TRBV28 and TRBJ2-5; D possibly corresponds to TRBD2 (6 bases). The ends were cut back, 3 bases at V and 5 bases at J, with 13 bases in the middle. Germline V gene sequence: CDR1 MDHEN, CDR2 SYDVKM. This CDR3 is 14 amino acids long. CDR3 protein: CASSFFLGRETQYF. CDR3 DNA: TGTGCCAGCAGTTTCTTCCTAGGGAGGGAGACCCAGTACTTC. The entire variable domain, with the rest obtained from reference TRBV28 and TRBJ2-5, is as follows: DVKVTQSSRYLVKRTGEKVFLECVQDMDHENMFWYRQDPGLGLRLIYFSYDVKMKEKGDIPEGYSVSREKKERFSLILESASTNQTSMYLCASSFFLGRETQYFGPGTRLLVL.

This chain connects TRBV6-5 to TRBJ2-4; 7 bases are a match to TRBD2. Germline loops: CDR1 MNHEY, CDR2 SVGAGI. CDR3 length equals 14 residues. Losses at the gene ends were 4 bases for V and 2 bases for J; bases not matched to a gene: 2. This CDR3 reads CASSWEGSKNIQYF. CDR3 DNA sequence: TGTGCCAGCAGTTGGGAGGGATCCAAAAACATTCAGTACTTC.

The chain uses TRBV29-1 and TRBJ2-2, with TRBD1 matching over 7 bases. The ends lost 8 bases at V and 3 bases at J; junction bases unmatched: 6. The CDR3 is 13 residues long. Germline V gene data show CDR1 as SQVTM and CDR2 as ANQGSEA. The CDR3 DNA sequence: TGCAGCACACAGGGGCGGGACACCGGGGAGCTGTTTTTT. Residues: CSTQGRDTGELFF.

This clone has a single count. The rearrangement joins TRBV4-2 to TRBJ1-5; TRBD1 aligns across 9 bases. The J segment lost 6 bases and the V segment lost 4 bases, leaving 10 bases of the junction unmatched. The germline V gene encodes CDR1 LGHNA and CDR2 YNFKEQ. The CDR3 covers 16 residues. The CDR3 sequence is CASSLRTGTGSQPQHF. CDR3 DNA sequence: TGTGCCAGCAGCCTAAGGACCGGGACAGGGAGTCAGCCCCAGCATTTT.

The chain employs TRBV9 and TRBJ2-7; D call uncertain. The length of the CDR3 is 13 residues. Germline CDR1 is SGDLS and CDR2 is YYNGEE. V was trimmed by 0 bases and J by 3 bases, leaving 7 bases between them. CDR3 sequence (DNA): TGTGCCAGCAGCGTAGGAGATCTCTACGAGCAGTACTTC. Translation gives CASSVGDLYEQYF.

The sample holds one count of this clone. The chain couples TRBV4-3 to TRBJ1-1, with D unresolved. Trimming stripped 6 bases from V and 3 bases from J, with 14 bases between. CDR1 is LGHNA and CDR2 is YSLEER in the germline V gene. The CDR3 is made up of 14 amino acids. CDR3 nucleotide sequence: TGCGCCAGCAGTACGAGTACTTCGTACACTGAAGCTTTCTTT. Its translation: CASSTSTSYTEAFF.

There are a few counts of this clone. This rearrangement joins TRBV27 to TRBJ1-3, with unresolved D. This CDR3 is 15 amino acids long. From germline, CDR1 is MNHEY and CDR2 SMNVEV (reference sequence). The ends were cut back, 5 bases at V and 2 bases at J, with 13 bases in the middle. The CDR3: CASSRREGPGNTIYF. The CDR3 DNA sequence: TGTGCCAGCAGTAGACGGGAGGGCCCTGGAAACACCATATATTTT.

The chain is built from TRBV18 and TRBJ2-1, with 7 bases identical to TRBD1. The CDR3 sequence is 15 residues long. From germline, CDR1 is KGHSH and CDR2 LQKENI. With 3 bases clipped from V and 7 bases from J, the junction kept 9 bases outside the gene matches. The chain's CDR3 is CASSPDRGGRNEQFF. CDR3 bases: TGTGCCAGCTCACCGGATAGAGGGGGCCGGAATGAGCAGTTCTTC.

The chain employs TRBV29-1 and TRBJ2-2; possible D gene TRBD1, 6 bases. Germline V lookup: CDR1 SQVTM, CDR2 ANQGSEA. CDR3 length equals 12 residues. Trimming shortened V by 7 bases and J by 6 bases, and 12 bases separated the two germline ends. The DNA for the CDR3 is TGCAGCGCCGGATGGGGGCCCGGGGAGCTGTTTTTT. Translating it yields CSAGWGPGELFF.

The V gene is TRBV9, the J gene TRBJ2-7, with D perhaps matching TRBD1 (6 bases). CDR1 and CDR2 from the germline V gene are SGDLS and YYNGEE. V lost 0 bases to trimming and J lost 2 bases, with 12 bases between them. The CDR3 is 15 residues long. The CDR3 DNA reads TGTGCCAGCAGCGTAGATCCACAGGGTACCTACGAGCAGTACTTC. Its protein product is CASSVDPQGTYEQYF.

The chain has TRBV11-2 and TRBJ2-1; TRBD1 is a possible D gene (5 bases). CDR1 is SGHAT, CDR2 FQNNGV, per germline. V gave up 3 bases and J gave up 0 bases, with 15 bases separating them. This CDR3 is 17 amino acids long. The CDR3 protein is CASSLTDRPRSYNEQFF. The CDR3 DNA is TGTGCCAGCAGCTTGACCGACAGACCACGCTCCTACAATGAGCAGTTCTTC.

This clone was counted a few times. The chain joins TRBV14 to TRBJ2-1, with D perhaps TRBD2 (6 bases). Germline loops: CDR1 SGHDN, CDR2 FVKESK. The CDR3 consists of 15 residues. V lost 3 bases and J lost 5, with 14 bases in between. CDR3 sequence: CASSQNRLVHNEQFF. The CDR3 DNA reads as TGTGCCAGCAGCCAGAACCGACTAGTACACAATGAGCAGTTCTTC. The complete variable domain, with remaining parts taken from reference TRBV14 and TRBJ2-1, reads EAGVTQFPSHSVIEKGQTVTLRCDPISGHDNLYWYRRVMGKEIKFLLHFVKESKQDESGMPNNRFLAERTGGTYSTLKVQPAELEDSGVYFCASSQNRLVHNEQFFGPGTRLTVL.

In its sample, this clone was seen a few times. The chain employs TRBV27 and TRBJ2-2, with 8 bases aligning to TRBD2. The CDR3 loop spans 16 amino acids. The germline V gene has CDR1 MNHEY and CDR2 SMNVEV (reference sequence). V gave up 6 bases and J gave up 5 bases; unmatched junction bases: 11. The CDR3, as DNA: TGTGCCAGCAGGAGTAGCGGGGCAACGGAAACCGGGGAGCTGTTTTTT. This gives the protein CASRSSGATETGELFF.

The rearrangement joins TRBV7-3 to TRBJ2-1; 7 positions agree with TRBD1. Germline V gene data show CDR1 as SGHTA and CDR2 as FQGTGA. This CDR3 comprises 16 residues. The junction had 11 bases not matched to a gene; V was cut back by 5 bases and J by 4 bases. This CDR3 is CASSRSGTEVYNEQFF. CDR3 in DNA: TGTGCCAGCAGCCGTTCGGGGACAGAGGTATACAATGAGCAGTTCTTC.

This clone was counted a few times. This chain links TRBV5-1 with TRBJ1-6, with 9 bases fitting TRBD1. Germline CDR1 is SGHRS and CDR2 is YFSETQ. V lost 5 bases and J lost 10; bases outside the gene matches: 13. CDR3 size: 16 residues. The CDR3 DNA is TGCGCCAGCAGACAGGCTCCGGGACAGGGTAACTCACCCCTCCACTTT. It yields the protein CASRQAPGQGNSPLHF.

Regarding this clone: At one of its ends the junction is not consistent with the germline gene, which may arise from a read error. V is TRBV7-9 and J is TRBJ2-5; TRBD2 is a possible D gene (5 bases). This CDR3 spans 15 amino acids. Germline V CDR1 and CDR2: SEHNR, FQNEAQ (reference sequence). The CDR3 loop reads CASSLASGAQGTQYF. CDR3 coding DNA: TGTGCCAGCAGCTTAGCCAGCGGAGCCCAAGGGACCCAGTACTTC.

V usage is TRBV5-5 and J usage is TRBJ2-1; D is perhaps TRBD2 (6 bases). Germline V CDR1 and CDR2: SGHKS, YYEKEE (reference sequence). CDR3 length: 15 residues. The V and J ends lost 3 bases and 2 bases respectively, with 12 bases between them. CDR3 amino acids: CASSSGTGTYNEQFF. The CDR3 DNA sequence: TGTGCCAGCAGCTCCGGGACTGGAACCTACAATGAGCAGTTCTTC.

This chain links TRBV28 with TRBJ1-5; TRBD1 is a possible D gene (5 bases). This CDR3 is built from 16 residues. Germline values: CDR1 MDHEN, CDR2 SYDVKM. V lost 2 bases and J lost 4, with 15 bases in between. CDR3 loop: CASSLGSGIWNQPQHF. The DNA of the CDR3 is TGTGCCAGCAGTTTAGGGTCAGGGATCTGGAATCAGCCCCAGCATTTT.

The rearrangement links TRBV28 to TRBJ1-4, with TRBD1 matching 7 bases. CDR3 length: 14 amino acids. Germline CDR1 reads MDHEN; CDR2 reads SYDVKM. V was pared by 6 bases and J by 6 bases, with 7 bases of the junction left unmatched. CDR3 coding DNA: TGTGCCAGCAGCCCCCGCGACAGGGATGAAAAACTGTTTTTT. Protein product: CASSPRDRDEKLFF.

The chain carries TRBV6-2 or TRBV6-3 and TRBJ1-5, with D hard to call. This CDR3 spans 13 amino acids. In germline, CDR1 is MNHEY, CDR2 SVGEGT. The ends were cut back, 5 bases at V and 4 bases at J, with 9 bases in the middle. The CDR3 protein is CASSRSGNQPQHF. Here the CDR3 DNA reads TGTGCCAGCAGTCGGAGTGGGAATCAGCCCCAGCATTTT.

This chain uses TRBV6-6 with TRBJ1-6, with TRBD1 matching 8 bases. Losses at the gene ends were 7 bases for V and 7 bases for J; bases not matched to a gene: 9. This CDR3 has 15 residues. The germline gives CDR1 MNHNY, CDR2 SVGAGI (reference sequence). CDR3 amino acids: CASTHQRQGNSPLHF. Written as DNA, the CDR3 is TGTGCCAGCACCCACCAGAGACAGGGGAATTCACCCCTCCACTTT.

The gene calls are TRBV9 and TRBJ2-1, with a possible D match to TRBD1 (6 bases). The CDR3 is made up of 15 amino acids. The germline V and J ends were trimmed by 0 bases and 5 bases, with 12 bases remaining between them. The germline gives CDR1 SGDLS, CDR2 YYNGEE. The CDR3 loop reads CASSVGSGAHNEQFF. CDR3 DNA sequence: TGTGCCAGCAGCGTAGGATCAGGGGCACACAATGAGCAGTTCTTC.